Listed here are 32 T cell receptor beta chains from one sample, sequenced in a study of T cell clones after liver transplantation. Generated by immunoSEQ multiplex PCR, the TCRdb table keeps only in-frame clones and is missing some. In the table there are tens of thousands of clones, about 90% of which are singletons. This specimen consisted of CD8+ T cells from blood, obtained 12 months after liver transplant. The receptors derive from a human patient who received a liver transplant. Some T cells here may be from the graft donor.

V and J are TRBV19 and TRBJ1-1; weak D call: TRBD1 (6 bases). The CDR3 totals 16 residues. The V and J ends lost 5 bases and 1 base respectively, with 17 bases between them. Germline CDR1 and CDR2: LNHDA and SQIVND (reference sequence). In nucleotides, the CDR3 is TGTGCCAGTAGTCCTTGGCAGGGGCCCCCGAACACTGAAGCTTTCTTT. Translated, it gives CASSPWQGPPNTEAFF.

The rearrangement links TRBV28 to TRBJ2-7; 8 bases map to TRBD2. The CDR3 spans 14 residues. The germline CDR1 and CDR2 sequences are MDHEN and SYDVKM. V lost 10 bases to trimming and J lost 3 bases; unmatched junction nucleotides: 11. Here the CDR3 DNA reads TGTGCCATTTCATCCGGGACTAGTATCTACGAGCAGTACTTC. It yields the protein CAISSGTSIYEQYF.

The chain recombines TRBV28 with TRBJ2-3; 9 bases agree with TRBD1. The germline CDR1 and CDR2 sequences are MDHEN and SYDVKM. The ends lost 6 bases at V and 4 bases at J; junction bases unmatched: 8. CDR3 size: 15 residues. CDR3 region: CASSDRGLIADTQYF. As DNA, the CDR3 is TGTGCCAGCAGCGACAGGGGGTTGATCGCAGATACGCAGTATTTT.

V gene TRBV9 combines with J gene TRBJ2-1; tentative D call: TRBD1 (5 bases). The CDR3 contains 14 residues. V lost 2 bases and J lost 4, with 10 bases in between. CDR1 and CDR2 from the germline V gene are SGDLS and YYNGEE. The CDR3 sequence: CASSVRQGYNEQFF. In nucleotides, the CDR3 is TGTGCCAGCAGCGTTAGGCAGGGTTACAATGAGCAGTTCTTC.

This clone was seen just once. V and J are TRBV19 and TRBJ1-1; no firm D call. Germline V gives CDR1 LNHDA, CDR2 SQIVND (reference sequence). Trimming shortened V by 1 base and J by 5 bases, and 5 bases separated the two germline ends. This CDR3 contains 12 residues. The CDR3 region is CASSIATTEAFF. As DNA, the CDR3 is TGTGCCAGTAGTATAGCTACAACTGAAGCTTTCTTT. Combining the CDR3 with reference TRBV19 and TRBJ1-1 gives the whole variable domain DGGITQSPKYLFRKEGQNVTLSCEQNLNHDAMYWYRQDPGQGLRLIYYSQIVNDFQKGDIAEGYSVSREKKESFPLTVTSAQKNPTAFYLCASSIATTEAFFGQGTRLTVV.

This chain connects TRBV5-4 to TRBJ1-1, with D unclear. Germline values: CDR1 SGHNT, CDR2 YYREEE (reference sequence). The V end was cut by 0 bases, the J end by 6 bases, with 3 bases between. CDR3 size: 11 residues. The CDR3 nucleotides read TGTGCCAGCAGCTTGGGGTCTGAAGCTTTCTTT. Its protein is CASSLGSEAFF.

Points on this clone: A much larger clone lies a single base off, so this may be a read error. Other DNA sequences within the sample encode an identical CDR3. The chain combines TRBV28 with TRBJ2-7; 7 nucleotides match TRBD1. After removal of 3 bases from V and 2 bases from J, the junction contained 4 bases not matched to a gene. The CDR3 runs to 14 residues. The germline V gene has CDR1 MDHEN and CDR2 SYDVKM. The DNA of the CDR3 is TGTGCCAGCAGTTTTCCCGGGACAGCCTACGAGCAGTACTTC. Protein sequence: CASSFPGTAYEQYF.

In DNA form, the CDR3 reads TGTGCCAGCGACGCCCCAGGGTACTCTGGGGCCAACGTCCTGACTTTC. Its protein product is CASDAPGYSGANVLTF. The genes are TRBV19 and TRBJ2-6, with D possibly TRBD1 on 5 matching bases. Germline loops: CDR1 LNHDA, CDR2 SQIVND (reference sequence). V was shortened by 9 bases and J by 0 bases, with 15 bases between the two germline ends. CDR3 length: 16 residues.

This clone came up a few times. The chain joins TRBV27 to TRBJ1-1; possibly TRBD1 for D (6 bases). CDR1 is MNHEY and CDR2 is SMNVEV in the germline V gene (reference sequence). Trimming pared 3 bases from V and 9 bases from J, leaving 11 bases between. The CDR3 is 12 amino acids. The CDR3 loop is CASSLAGQKAFF. The DNA for the CDR3 is TGTGCCAGCAGTTTGGCGGGACAAAAAGCTTTCTTT.

This clone was seen only a few times. An end of the junction differs from the germline gene, which may be a read error. The chain uses TRBV19 and TRBJ1-1, with D perhaps matching TRBD1 (5 bases). CDR1 LNHDA and CDR2 SQIVND come from the germline V gene (reference sequence). This CDR3 has 13 residues. CDR3 DNA sequence: TGTGCCAGTAGCATAGACAGTTTTCCTGAAGCTTTCTTT. Residues: CASSIDSFPEAFF. The whole variable domain, remainder taken from reference TRBV19 and TRBJ1-1, is DGGITQSPKYLFRKEGQNVTLSCEQNLNHDAMYWYRQDPGQGLRLIYYSQIVNDFQKGDIAEGYSVSREKKESFPLTVTSAQKNPTAFYLCASSIDSFPEAFFGQGTRLTVV.

V gene TRBV7-9 combines with J gene TRBJ2-1, with no clear D. Germline V gives CDR1 SEHNR, CDR2 FQNEAQ (reference sequence). V was clipped by 4 bases and J by 9 bases, with 10 bases between them. This CDR3 is built from 12 residues. CDR3 DNA: TGTGCCAGCAGCTCCCCCTCCACTGAGCAGTTCTTC. Translating gives CASSSPSTEQFF.

The chain has TRBV30 and TRBJ1-2; no reliable D call. V was pared by 4 bases and J by 8 bases, with 14 bases between. The CDR3 is 12 residues long. Germline V gene data show CDR1 as GTSNPN and CDR2 as SVGIG (reference sequence). The CDR3 protein is CAWNRGNEGYTF. The CDR3 DNA reads TGTGCCTGGAACCGGGGAAATGAAGGCTACACCTTC. Drawing the rest from reference TRBV30 and TRBJ1-2, the complete variable domain is SQTIHQWPATLVQPVGSPLSLECTVEGTSNPNLYWYRQAAGRGLQLLFYSVGIGQISSEVPQNLSASRPQDRQFILSSKKLLLSDSGFYLCAWNRGNEGYTFGSGTRLTVV.

V and J are TRBV28 and TRBJ1-2; D may be TRBD1 (5 bases). CDR1 and CDR2 (germline): MDHEN, SYDVKM. Deletions cut 6 bases from V and 8 bases from J, with 16 bases between. This CDR3 region has 13 residues. This CDR3 is CASRLQGPGGYTF. In nucleotides, the CDR3 is TGTGCCAGCAGGCTTCAGGGTCCTGGGGGCTACACCTTC.

The chain carries TRBV30 and TRBJ2-7; 11 nucleotides align to TRBD2. Looked up from germline, CDR1 is GTSNPN and CDR2 is SVGIG (reference sequence). The CDR3 spans 14 residues. After removal of 7 bases from V and 6 bases from J, the junction contained 11 bases not matched to a gene. CDR3 nucleotides: TGTGCCTCATTACGGCTAGCGGGAGGCGGCGAGCAGTACTTC. The encoded protein is CASLRLAGGGEQYF.

The chain is built from TRBV21-1 and TRBJ1-5. TRBV21-1 counts as a pseudogene. The CDR3 is 18 residues long. In DNA, the CDR3 is TGTGCCAGCAGCAAGGGTGGGGGTGCCAACCATAGCAATCAGCCCCAGCATTTT. It yields the protein CASSKGGGANHSNQPQHF.

In nucleotides, the CDR3 is TGCGCCAGCAGCCAAGATCTGGGGACAGGGGGGAACGAGCAGTACTTC. Translated, it gives CASSQDLGTGGNEQYF. The chain couples TRBV4-3 to TRBJ2-5; 11 bases are a match to TRBD1. The J call is doubtful: the DNA matches TRBJ2-7 better. This CDR3 spans 16 amino acids. Germline V gene lookup returns CDR1 LGHNA and CDR2 YSLEER.

The sample holds one count of this clone. The rearrangement uses TRBV25-1 and TRBJ1-1; TRBD1 matches at 7 bases. CDR1 is MGHDK, CDR2 SYGVNS, per germline. The CDR3 loop spans 12 amino acids. Trimming cost V 9 bases and J 4 bases; bases outside gene matches: 5. The CDR3 coding sequence is TGTGCCAGTGAGGGGGCAGGCACTGAAGCTTTCTTT. Residues: CASEGAGTEAFF.

The chain has TRBV13 and TRBJ2-3, with D tentatively TRBD2 (6 bases). The CDR3 loop spans 15 amino acids. V lost 0 bases to trimming and J lost 2 bases, with 9 bases between them. Germline CDR1 reads PRHDT; CDR2 reads FYEKMQ (reference sequence). The DNA of the CDR3 is TGTGCCAGCAGCTTAGGTTCGGGGGTCACAGATACGCAGTATTTT. Translated: CASSLGSGVTDTQYF.

The genes are TRBV7-2 and TRBJ2-3, with 7 bases fitting TRBD2. Germline V gives CDR1 SGHTA, CDR2 FQGNSA. The trim removed 6 bases at V and 0 bases at J, leaving 9 bases unmatched. The CDR3 extends over 16 amino acids. CDR3 nucleotides: TGTGCCAGCAGTTTAATACTAGCGAGTAGCACAGATACGCAGTATTTT. Protein product: CASSLILASSTDTQYF.

This clone has a single count. This chain uses TRBV28 with TRBJ2-7; 7 positions agree with TRBD1. Germline V gives CDR1 MDHEN, CDR2 SYDVKM. V shed 10 bases and J 5 bases; nucleotides not matched to a gene: 20. This CDR3 is built from 16 residues. Here the CDR3 DNA reads TGTGCCACCATCAAGGGATGGGCAGGGGGATCTGACGAGCAGTACTTC. Translating it yields CATIKGWAGGSDEQYF. Full variable domain (rest looked up from reference TRBV28 and TRBJ2-7): DVKVTQSSRYLVKRTGEKVFLECVQDMDHENMFWYRQDPGLGLRLIYFSYDVKMKEKGDIPEGYSVSREKKERFSLILESASTNQTSMYLCATIKGWAGGSDEQYFGPGTRLTVT.

The chain has TRBV4-1 and TRBJ2-1; TRBD1 matches 8 bases. Germline-derived CDR1 and CDR2 are MGHRA and YSYEKL. The V and J ends lost 4 bases and 6 bases, in that order; junction bases with no gene match: 5. The CDR3 runs 14 residues. Here the CDR3 reads CASSPRTGFNEQFF. The CDR3 region has the DNA TGCGCCAGCAGCCCAAGGACAGGGTTCAATGAGCAGTTCTTC.

The J gene is TRBJ2-1, the V gene TRBV29-1; no clear D. This CDR3 region has 10 residues. The germline V gene has CDR1 SQVTM and CDR2 ANQGSEA. V lost 7 bases and J 9 bases, leaving 10 bases between the germline ends. Here the CDR3 DNA reads TGCAGCGGTGACAAAGGTGAGCAGTTCTTC. This codes for CSGDKGEQFF.

V usage is TRBV21-1 and J usage is TRBJ1-5. TRBV21-1 is a pseudogene segment. The CDR3 has 17 amino acids. The CDR3, as DNA: TGTGCCAGCCTGGTTAGTCAGCGGGGGGAAAGCAATCAGCCCCAGCATTTT. Protein: CASLVSQRGESNQPQHF.

The V and J genes are TRBV4-1 and TRBJ1-1; TRBD1 matches 8 bases. V shed 6 bases and J 0 bases; nucleotides not matched to a gene: 6. The germline gives CDR1 MGHRA, CDR2 YSYEKL. The CDR3 runs to 15 residues. In DNA form, the CDR3 reads TGCGCCAGCAGTCAGGGGGCGGACATGAACACTGAAGCTTTCTTT. Translation gives CASSQGADMNTEAFF.

The chain has TRBV27 and TRBJ1-5; D is perhaps TRBD1 (6 bases). V was clipped by 7 bases and J by 7 bases, with 11 bases between them. This CDR3 contains 12 residues. Germline V gene sequence: CDR1 MNHEY, CDR2 SMNVEV (reference sequence). Here the CDR3 DNA reads TGTGCCAGCAAACAGGGCGGGCAGCCCCAGCATTTT. Protein product: CASKQGGQPQHF.

Only a few counts were recorded for this clone. CDR3 in DNA: TGCGCCAGCAGTCCCCCCACTAGCGGGGTCGAGCAGTACTTC. Its translation: CASSPPTSGVEQYF. The chain combines TRBV5-1 with TRBJ2-7; the match to TRBD2 covers 10 bases. CDR3 length: 14 amino acids. Germline CDR1 is SGHRS and CDR2 is YFSETQ. With 5 bases clipped from V and 6 bases from J, the junction kept 8 bases outside the gene matches.

The CDR3: CASSLFRHYEQFF. The CDR3 DNA reads as TGTGCCAGCAGTTTATTCCGCCATTATGAGCAGTTCTTC. V usage is TRBV28 and J usage is TRBJ2-1, with no clear D. V was clipped by 1 base and J by 8 bases, with 9 bases between them. The CDR3 runs to 13 residues. Per germline, CDR1 MDHEN and CDR2 SYDVKM. Looking up the rest from reference TRBV28 and TRBJ2-1 gives the full variable domain: DVKVTQSSRYLVKRTGEKVFLECVQDMDHENMFWYRQDPGLGLRLIYFSYDVKMKEKGDIPEGYSVSREKKERFSLILESASTNQTSMYLCASSLFRHYEQFFGPGTRLTVL.

Only one count was recorded for this clone. The chain employs TRBV27 and TRBJ2-7, with 7 bases fitting TRBD2. V lost 3 bases and J lost 3; bases outside the gene matches: 5. Germline CDR1 reads MNHEY; CDR2 reads SMNVEV (reference sequence). The length of the CDR3 is 14 residues. The CDR3 spells CASSFGRYVYEQYF. DNA for the CDR3: TGTGCCAGCAGTTTCGGGAGGTACGTCTACGAGCAGTACTTC.

The chain carries TRBV10-2 and TRBJ2-1, with 11 bases aligning to TRBD2. The CDR3 contains 13 residues. V lost 2 bases and J lost 12; bases outside the gene matches: 3. Per the germline V gene, CDR1 is WSHSY and CDR2 is SAAADI. CDR3 coding DNA: TGCGCCAGCAGTGAGCAGACTAGCGGGGTGCAGTTCTTC. Translated: CASSEQTSGVQFF.

V gene TRBV27 combines with J gene TRBJ2-7; D remains ambiguous. The V end lost 2 bases, the J end lost 3 bases, and 8 bases lay between the germline ends. CDR3 length: 13 amino acids. CDR1 MNHEY and CDR2 SMNVEV come from the germline V gene (reference sequence). CDR3: CASSLGSDYEQYF. CDR3 coding DNA: TGTGCCAGCAGTTTAGGGTCAGACTACGAGCAGTACTTC.

The chain employs TRBV19 and TRBJ1-1, with D hard to call. This CDR3 is 15 amino acids long. Per germline, CDR1 LNHDA and CDR2 SQIVND (reference sequence). V lost 3 bases and J 1 base, leaving 12 bases between the germline ends. In nucleotides, the CDR3 is TGTGCCAGTAGTATTCATCCCCAGGAGAACACTGAAGCTTTCTTT. Translation gives CASSIHPQENTEAFF.

In this sample, this clone turned up once. The chain recombines TRBV19 with TRBJ1-5; D unresolved. Germline CDR1 LNHDA, CDR2 SQIVND (reference sequence). The germline V and J ends were trimmed by 5 bases and 0 bases, with 8 bases remaining between them. The CDR3 length is 14 residues. As DNA, the CDR3 is TGTGCCAGTAGTGTCCCGCCTAGCAATCAGCCCCAGCATTTT. Its protein is CASSVPPSNQPQHF.